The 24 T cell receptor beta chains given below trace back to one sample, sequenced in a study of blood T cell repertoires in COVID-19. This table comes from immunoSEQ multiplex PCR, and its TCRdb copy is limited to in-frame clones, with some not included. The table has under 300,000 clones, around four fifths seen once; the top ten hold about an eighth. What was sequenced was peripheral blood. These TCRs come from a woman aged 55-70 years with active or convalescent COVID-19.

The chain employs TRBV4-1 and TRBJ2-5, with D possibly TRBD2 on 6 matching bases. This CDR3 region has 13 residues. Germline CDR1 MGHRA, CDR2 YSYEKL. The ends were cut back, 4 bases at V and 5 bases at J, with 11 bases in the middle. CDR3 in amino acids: CASSRGTGETQYF. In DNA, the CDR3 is TGCGCCAGCAGCCGCGGGACTGGGGAGACCCAGTACTTC.

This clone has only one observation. This chain's CDR3 is CASSGLLGQNYGYTF. The CDR3 region has the DNA TGTGCCAGCAGTGGCCTGTTGGGACAGAACTATGGCTACACCTTC. The chain is built from TRBV2 and TRBJ1-2, with TRBD1 matching 7 bases. This CDR3 region has 15 residues. Germline trimming cut 4 bases from V and 2 bases from J; bases unmatched to any gene: 7. CDR1 SNHLY and CDR2 FYNNEI come from the germline V gene.

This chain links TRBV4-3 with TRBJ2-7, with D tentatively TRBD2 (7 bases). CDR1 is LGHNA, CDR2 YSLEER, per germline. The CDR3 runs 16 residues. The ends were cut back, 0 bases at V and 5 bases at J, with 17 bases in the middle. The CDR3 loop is CASSQDSGGGTNEQYF. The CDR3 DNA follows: TGCGCCAGCAGCCAAGATAGTGGGGGGGGCACCAACGAGCAGTACTTC.

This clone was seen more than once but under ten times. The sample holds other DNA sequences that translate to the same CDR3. The CDR3 DNA sequence: TGTGCCAGCAGTTACTCCGGGACAGGGGAGACCCAGTACTTC. It specifies CASSYSGTGETQYF. The chain uses TRBV6-5 and TRBJ2-5; 9 nucleotides align to TRBD1. The CDR3 consists of 14 residues. Germline V gene data show CDR1 as MNHEY and CDR2 as SVGAGI. V gave up 0 bases and J gave up 5 bases; unmatched junction bases: 1.

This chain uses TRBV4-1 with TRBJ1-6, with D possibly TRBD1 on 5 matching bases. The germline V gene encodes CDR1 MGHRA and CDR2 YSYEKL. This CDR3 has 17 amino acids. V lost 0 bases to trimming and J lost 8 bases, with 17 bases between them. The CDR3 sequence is CASSQDVAGSRDSPLHF. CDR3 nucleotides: TGCGCCAGCAGCCAAGATGTGGCGGGATCCAGGGATTCACCCCTCCACTTT.

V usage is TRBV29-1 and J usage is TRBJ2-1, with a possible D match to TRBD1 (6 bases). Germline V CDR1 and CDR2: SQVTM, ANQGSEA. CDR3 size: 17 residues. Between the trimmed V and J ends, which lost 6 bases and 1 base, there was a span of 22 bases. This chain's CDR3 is CSVEPIQAGVSYNEQFF. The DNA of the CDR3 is TGCAGCGTGGAGCCTATTCAAGCAGGGGTTTCCTACAATGAGCAGTTCTTC.

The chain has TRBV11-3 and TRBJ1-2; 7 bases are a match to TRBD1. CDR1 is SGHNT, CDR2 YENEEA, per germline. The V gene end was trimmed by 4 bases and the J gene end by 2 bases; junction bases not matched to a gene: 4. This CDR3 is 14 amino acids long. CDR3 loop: CASSSGQANYGYTF. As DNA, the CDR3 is TGTGCCAGCAGCTCCGGACAGGCCAACTATGGCTACACCTTC.

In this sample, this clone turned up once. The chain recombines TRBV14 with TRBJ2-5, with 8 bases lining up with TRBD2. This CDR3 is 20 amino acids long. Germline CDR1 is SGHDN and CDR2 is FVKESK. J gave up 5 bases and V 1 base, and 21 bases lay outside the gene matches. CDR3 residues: CASSQGKLRLTGLGRETQYF. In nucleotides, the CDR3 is TGTGCCAGCAGCCAAGGGAAGCTTCGGTTAACGGGACTAGGACGGGAGACCCAGTACTTC.

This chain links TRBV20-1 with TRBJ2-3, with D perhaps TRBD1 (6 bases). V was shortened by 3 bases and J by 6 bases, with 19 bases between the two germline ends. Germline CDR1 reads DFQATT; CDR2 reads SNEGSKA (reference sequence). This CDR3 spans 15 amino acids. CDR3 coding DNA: TGCAGTGCTAGTACCTTGGCAGGGGTCCGGGATACGCAGTATTTT. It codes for CSASTLAGVRDTQYF.

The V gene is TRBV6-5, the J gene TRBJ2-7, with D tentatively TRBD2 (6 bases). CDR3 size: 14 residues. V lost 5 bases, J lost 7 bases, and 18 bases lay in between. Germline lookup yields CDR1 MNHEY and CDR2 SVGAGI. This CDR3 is CASSTFGGVREQYF. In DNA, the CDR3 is TGTGCCAGCAGTACCTTCGGGGGAGTGAGGGAGCAGTACTTC.

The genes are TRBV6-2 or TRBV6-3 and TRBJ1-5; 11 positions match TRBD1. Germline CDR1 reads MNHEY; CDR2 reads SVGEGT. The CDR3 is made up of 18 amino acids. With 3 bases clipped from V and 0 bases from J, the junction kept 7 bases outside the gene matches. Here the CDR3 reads CASSYSSDRGLSNQPQHF. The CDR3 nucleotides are TGTGCCAGCAGTTATTCATCGGACAGGGGGCTTAGCAATCAGCCCCAGCATTTT.

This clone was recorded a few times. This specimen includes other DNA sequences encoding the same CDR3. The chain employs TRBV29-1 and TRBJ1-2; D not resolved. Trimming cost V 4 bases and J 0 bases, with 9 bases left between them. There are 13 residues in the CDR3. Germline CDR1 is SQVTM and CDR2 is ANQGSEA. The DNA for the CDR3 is TGCAGCGTTGTGGGAGAAGCTAACTATGGCTACACCTTC. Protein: CSVVGEANYGYTF. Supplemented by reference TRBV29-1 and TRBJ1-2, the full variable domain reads SAVISQKPSRDICQRGTSLTIQCQVDSQVTMMFWYRQQPGQSLTLIATANQGSEATYESGFVIDKFPISRPNLTFSTLTVSNMSPEDSSIYLCSVVGEANYGYTFGSGTRLTVV.

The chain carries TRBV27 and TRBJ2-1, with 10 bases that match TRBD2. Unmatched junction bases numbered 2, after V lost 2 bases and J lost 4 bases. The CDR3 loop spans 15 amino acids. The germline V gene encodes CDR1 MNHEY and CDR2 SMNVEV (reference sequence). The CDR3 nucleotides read TGTGCCAGCAGTTTAACTAGCGGGGATTACAATGAGCAGTTCTTC. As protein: CASSLTSGDYNEQFF.

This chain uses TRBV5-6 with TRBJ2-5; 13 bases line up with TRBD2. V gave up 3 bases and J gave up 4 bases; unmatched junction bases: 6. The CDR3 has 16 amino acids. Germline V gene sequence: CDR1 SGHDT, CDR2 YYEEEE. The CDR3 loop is CASSYMTSGGLETQYF. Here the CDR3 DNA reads TGTGCCAGCAGCTATATGACTAGCGGGGGGTTAGAGACCCAGTACTTC.

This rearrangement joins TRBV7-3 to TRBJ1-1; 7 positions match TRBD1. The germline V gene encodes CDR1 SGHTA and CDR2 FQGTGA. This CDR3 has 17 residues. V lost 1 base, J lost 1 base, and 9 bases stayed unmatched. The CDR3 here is CASSLKNRGASNTEAFF. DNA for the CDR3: TGTGCCAGCAGCTTAAAGAACAGGGGTGCTTCGAACACTGAAGCTTTCTTT.

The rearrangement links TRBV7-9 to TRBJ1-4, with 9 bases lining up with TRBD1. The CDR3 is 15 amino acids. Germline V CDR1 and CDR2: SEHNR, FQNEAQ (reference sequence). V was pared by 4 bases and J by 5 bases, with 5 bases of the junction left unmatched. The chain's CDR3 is CASSSGDRENEKLFF. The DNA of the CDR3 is TGTGCCAGCAGCTCAGGGGACAGGGAAAATGAAAAACTGTTTTTT. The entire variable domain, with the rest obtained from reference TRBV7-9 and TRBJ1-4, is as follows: DTGVSQNPRHKITKRGQNVTFRCDPISEHNRLYWYRQTLGQGPEFLTYFQNEAQLEKSRLLSDRFSAERPKGSFSTLEIQRTEQGDSAMYLCASSSGDRENEKLFFGSGTQLSVL.

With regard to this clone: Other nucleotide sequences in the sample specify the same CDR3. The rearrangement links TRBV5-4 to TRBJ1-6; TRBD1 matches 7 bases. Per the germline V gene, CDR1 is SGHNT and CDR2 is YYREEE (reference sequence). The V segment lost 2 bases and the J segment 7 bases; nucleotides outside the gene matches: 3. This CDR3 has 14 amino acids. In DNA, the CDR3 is TGTGCCAGCAGCTTAAGAGGGGGCAATTCACCCCTCCACTTT. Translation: CASSLRGGNSPLHF.

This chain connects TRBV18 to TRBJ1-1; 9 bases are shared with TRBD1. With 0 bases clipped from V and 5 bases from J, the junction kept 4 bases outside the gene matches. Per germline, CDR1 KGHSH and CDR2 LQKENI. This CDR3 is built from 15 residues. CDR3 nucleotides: TGTGCCAGCTCACCACCGACAGGGGGATGGACTGAAGCTTTCTTT. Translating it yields CASSPPTGGWTEAFF.

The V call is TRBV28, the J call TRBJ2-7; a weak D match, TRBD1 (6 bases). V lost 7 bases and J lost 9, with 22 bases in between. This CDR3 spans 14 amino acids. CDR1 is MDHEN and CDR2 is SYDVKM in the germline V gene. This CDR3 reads CASTPGQDTSGQYF. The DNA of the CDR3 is TGTGCCAGCACCCCGGGACAAGACACTAGTGGGCAGTACTTC.

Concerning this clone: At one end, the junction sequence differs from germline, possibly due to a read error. The CDR3 nucleotides read TGTGCCAACAGCCGAGCACCGCGGGAGACCCAGTACTTC. It is translated as CANSRAPRETQYF. This chain joins TRBV7-8 and TRBJ2-5; D unclear. In germline, CDR1 is SGHVS, CDR2 FQNEAQ. The CDR3 sequence is 13 residues long.

The CDR3 bases are TGCACCAGCAGCCAAGTTCGGGGGACAGCTTGTTATAATTCACCCCTCCACTTT. Translated: CTSSQVRGTACYNSPLHF. This chain joins TRBV1 and TRBJ1-6; TRBD1 is taken as the D call from the table, unchecked against the DNA. TRBV1 represents a pseudogene. The CDR3 sequence is 18 residues long.

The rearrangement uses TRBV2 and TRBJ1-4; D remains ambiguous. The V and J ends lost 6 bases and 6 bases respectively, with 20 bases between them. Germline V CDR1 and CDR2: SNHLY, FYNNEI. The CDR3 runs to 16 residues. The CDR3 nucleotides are TGTGCCAGCAGACCTTCCTTTACAGAGCCCTATGAAAAACTGTTTTTT. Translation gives CASRPSFTEPYEKLFF.

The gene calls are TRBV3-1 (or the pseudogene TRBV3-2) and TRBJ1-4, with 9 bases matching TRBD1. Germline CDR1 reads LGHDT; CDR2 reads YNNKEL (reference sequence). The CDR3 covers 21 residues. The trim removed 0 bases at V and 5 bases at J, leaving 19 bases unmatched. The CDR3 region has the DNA TGTGCCAGCAGCCAAGATCCGGTGTGGGACAGGGCCCTCGCCCTAAATGAAAAACTGTTTTTT. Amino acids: CASSQDPVWDRALALNEKLFF.

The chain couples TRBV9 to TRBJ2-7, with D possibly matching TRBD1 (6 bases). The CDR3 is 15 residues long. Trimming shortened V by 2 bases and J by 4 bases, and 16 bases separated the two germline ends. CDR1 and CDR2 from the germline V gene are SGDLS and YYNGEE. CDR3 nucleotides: TGTGCCAGCAGCGTTGGGGGTTGGGGGCCGTACGAGCAGTACTTC. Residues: CASSVGGWGPYEQYF.